This TCR beta chain was identified in a study of intratumoral heterogeneity in liver cancer. The CDR3 loop spans 14 amino acids. The V and J ends lost 1 base and 0 bases respectively, with 5 bases between them. CDR1 and CDR2 (germline): SEHNR, FQNEAQ (reference sequence). Multiple geographically separated regions of the hepatocellular carcinoma nodule were sampled separately. This clone has only a few counts. Its specificity is unknown. Findings and limits, study-wide: Tumor region a had significantly more unique T-cell expansions than region b. Tumor-infiltrating lymphocytes were acknowledged as under-represented in the sampling. TCR sequencing reportedly confirmed RNA-seq estimates of regional differences in tumor-infiltrating lymphocyte burden.

Clones were read by immunoSEQ multiplex PCR, and TCRdb kept only the in-frame ones, dropping some. The sample consists of approximately 3,600 clones, roughly 44% of them appearing once. The V gene is TRBV7-9, the J gene TRBJ2-3; no reliable D call. The sample here was tumor tissue, taken before any cancer treatment. The sequence was collected from a man between 65 and 85 years old with hepatocellular carcinoma. Here the CDR3 DNA reads TGTGCCAGCAGCTTAGTGGGGAGCACAGATACGCAGTATTTT. As protein: CASSLVGSTDTQYF.